These 20 T cell receptor beta chains share one sample of origin, sequenced in a study of cytomegalovirus exposure and HLA in healthy donors. Both 60 Vbeta primers and 13 Jbeta primers went into the PCR. Sequencing used immunoSEQ multiplex PCR; TCRdb keeps in-frame clones, though not all of them. The sample contains tens of thousands of clones, 65% to 85% of which appear only once. The sequenced sample was PBMCs. All receptors derive from a woman younger than 45 in good health and CMV-seronegative.

The CDR3 loop reads CASSPGTGGSGANVLTF. DNA of the CDR3: TGTGCCAGCTCCCCCGGGACAGGGGGATCTGGGGCCAACGTCCTGACTTTC. The chain employs TRBV18 and TRBJ2-6; 11 nucleotides line up with TRBD1. Germline V lookup: CDR1 KGHSH, CDR2 LQKENI. The J segment lost 1 base and the V segment lost 6 bases, leaving 5 bases of the junction unmatched. The CDR3 has 17 residues.

The genes are TRBV19 and TRBJ2-3; D gene ambiguous. CDR3 length equals 14 residues. Germline CDR1 and CDR2: LNHDA and SQIVND (reference sequence). With 1 base removed from V and 1 base from J, the gap between germline ends came to 6 bases. Here the CDR3 reads CASSIGAGTDTQYF. The CDR3, as DNA: TGTGCCAGTAGTATAGGGGCAGGCACAGATACGCAGTATTTT.

The chain links TRBV5-1 to TRBJ1-6; D unresolved. Germline CDR1 reads SGHRS; CDR2 reads YFSETQ. The V gene lost 1 base and the J gene lost 6 bases, with 17 bases spanning the gap. The CDR3 extends over 17 amino acids. CDR3 DNA: TGCGCCAGCAGCTTGTTGAGCGCAGACCAACCTAATTCACCCCTCCACTTT. Translated, it gives CASSLLSADQPNSPLHF.

The chain carries TRBV28 and TRBJ1-5; TRBD1 agrees at 7 bases. Germline V gene sequence: CDR1 MDHEN, CDR2 SYDVKM. This CDR3 is 16 amino acids long. V lost 5 bases and J lost 2; bases outside the gene matches: 9. CDR3 loop: CASSQTGLWRNQPQHF. Here the CDR3 DNA reads TGTGCCAGCAGTCAGACAGGGTTATGGCGCAATCAGCCCCAGCATTTT.

The sample holds one count of this clone. One end of the junction does not line up with germline, which may come from a read error. The gene calls are TRBV6-5 and TRBJ2-1; the D gene is possibly TRBD1 (6 bases). The germline gives CDR1 MNHEY, CDR2 SVGAGI. The CDR3 length is 11 residues. The CDR3 reads CASSRDKEQFF. The CDR3 DNA follows: TGTGCCAGCAGTAGGGACAAGGAGCAGTTCTTC.

The CDR3 loop is CASSFRSSTLRVVYGYTF. In DNA form, the CDR3 reads TGTGCCAGCAGCTTTCGCTCGAGCACCCTCAGGGTAGTATATGGCTACACCTTC. The chain combines TRBV5-6 with TRBJ1-2, with a weak D call TRBD1 (5 bases). The CDR3 is 18 residues long. Germline CDR1 reads SGHDT; CDR2 reads YYEEEE. Trimming left V 2 bases short and J 5 bases short, with 25 bases between. Filled out from reference TRBV5-6 and TRBJ1-2, the complete variable domain reads DAGVTQSPTHLIKTRGQQVTLRCSPKSGHDTVSWYQQALGQGPQFIFQYYEEEERQRGNFPDRFSGHQFPNYSSELNVNALLLGDSALYLCASSFRSSTLRVVYGYTFGSGTRLTVV.

This chain connects TRBV19 to TRBJ2-1, with 7 bases that match TRBD2. The germline gives CDR1 LNHDA, CDR2 SQIVND (reference sequence). Trimming took 6 bases from V and 3 from J; bases not matched to a gene: 5. CDR3 length: 14 residues. This chain's CDR3 is CASRVGTNYNEQFF. CDR3 in DNA: TGTGCCAGTAGAGTAGGGACTAACTACAATGAGCAGTTCTTC.

The chain joins TRBV6-5 to TRBJ2-3; 10 bases agree with TRBD2. Germline values: CDR1 MNHEY, CDR2 SVGAGI. The CDR3 loop spans 15 amino acids. After removal of 6 bases from V and 4 bases from J, the junction contained 7 bases not matched to a gene. CDR3 region: CASRRSGGVSDTQYF. The DNA for the CDR3 is TGTGCCAGCAGGCGAAGCGGGGGGGTGTCAGATACGCAGTATTTT.

This clone has only one observation. The chain is built from TRBV5-1 and TRBJ1-2; D ambiguous. V was clipped by 1 base and J by 2 bases, with 3 bases between them. Germline CDR1 reads SGHRS; CDR2 reads YFSETQ. The CDR3 length is 12 residues. The CDR3 is CASSLSNYGYTF. The CDR3 DNA follows: TGCGCCAGCAGCTTGTCAAACTATGGCTACACCTTC.

This sequence joins TRBV15 and TRBJ1-3; 11 bases fit TRBD1. Germline CDR1 and CDR2: LNHNV and YYDKDF (reference sequence). The J segment lost 0 bases and the V segment lost 1 base, leaving 5 bases of the junction unmatched. CDR3 length: 18 residues. The DNA for the CDR3 is TGTGCCACCAGCAGAGCCCGGACAGGGGGCCGCTCTGGAAACACCATATATTTT. Amino acid sequence: CATSRARTGGRSGNTIYF.

CDR3 DNA sequence: TGTGCCACCAGCAGAGCGGGACAGCCTAATGAAAAACTGTTTTTT. It codes for CATSRAGQPNEKLFF. V is TRBV15 and J is TRBJ1-4, with TRBD1 matching 7 bases. V was pared by 1 base and J by 3 bases, with 2 bases of the junction left unmatched. The germline V gene has CDR1 LNHNV and CDR2 YYDKDF (reference sequence). The CDR3 length is 15 residues. The full variable domain, completed using reference TRBV15 and TRBJ1-4, is DAMVIQNPRYQVTQFGKPVTLSCSQTLNHNVMYWYQQKSSQAPKLLFHYYDKDFNNEADTPDNFQSRRPNTSFCFLDIRSPGLGDTAMYLCATSRAGQPNEKLFFGSGTQLSVL.

The chain couples TRBV23-1 to TRBJ1-2; 12 nucleotides line up with TRBD1. TRBV23-1 is given ORF status, its function remaining uncertain. The trim removed 3 bases at V and 7 bases at J, leaving 6 bases unmatched. The CDR3 loop spans 15 amino acids. CDR3 amino acids: CASSHRGQGASGYTF. CDR3 coding DNA: TGCGCCAGCAGTCACCGGGGACAGGGGGCTAGTGGCTACACCTTC.

Note on this clone: A junction boundary mismatches the germline segment, possibly from a read error. The chain carries TRBV19 and TRBJ1-6; 7 nucleotides line up with TRBD1. Germline V gene lookup returns CDR1 LNHDA and CDR2 SQIVND (reference sequence). The CDR3 consists of 13 residues. CDR3 DNA: TGTGCCAGTAGTATGAAGAGTCGGGGGACAGAATACTTT. It translates to CASSMKSRGTEYF. The variable domain in full, with the rest retrieved from reference TRBV19 and TRBJ1-6, is DGGITQSPKYLFRKEGQNVTLSCEQNLNHDAMYWYRQDPGQGLRLIYYSQIVNDFQKGDIAEGYSVSREKKESFPLTVTSAQKNPTAFYLCASSMKSRGTEYFGNGTRLTVT.

This rearrangement joins TRBV5-6 to TRBJ2-5, with TRBD1 identical over 7 bases. Germline V gene lookup returns CDR1 SGHDT and CDR2 YYEEEE. With V trimmed by 4 bases and J by 4 bases, 19 bases remained unmatched. The length of the CDR3 is 18 residues. CDR3 amino acids: CASSVILGQASSRETQYF. CDR3 nucleotides: TGTGCCAGCAGCGTAATACTAGGACAGGCATCCTCAAGAGAGACCCAGTACTTC.

The rearrangement links TRBV7-2 to TRBJ1-1; D is perhaps TRBD1 (5 bases). The CDR3 consists of 13 residues. CDR1 and CDR2 from the germline V gene are SGHTA and FQGNSA. V gave up 10 bases and J gave up 11 bases, with 23 bases separating them. The DNA for the CDR3 is TGTGCCATGGGCTCCGCGGGGACGGTCAAGGCTTTCTTT. Translating gives CAMGSAGTVKAFF.

The CDR3 DNA reads as TGTGCCAGCAGACCTAATCGCCGGGACTATTCCGTTACGCAGTATTTT. It codes for CASRPNRRDYSVTQYF. The rearrangement joins TRBV28 to TRBJ2-3, with TRBD2 identical over 7 bases. Germline V gene lookup returns CDR1 MDHEN and CDR2 SYDVKM. V gave up 6 bases and J gave up 8 bases; unmatched junction bases: 17. This CDR3 spans 16 amino acids.

The rearrangement links TRBV21-1 to TRBJ2-7; the table's D call TRBD1 went unverified against the DNA. TRBV21-1 is designated a pseudogene. The CDR3 contains 15 residues. The CDR3 sequence is CASSKFCQGVYEQYF. CDR3 sequence (DNA): TGTGCCAGCAGCAAATTTTGCCAGGGGGTTTACGAGCAGTACTTC.

The chain combines TRBV10-3 with TRBJ2-7; 10 nucleotides line up with TRBD2. Germline V gives CDR1 ENHRY, CDR2 SYGVKD. V trimming: 2 bases; J trimming: 5 bases; junction bases outside the gene matches: 6. CDR3 length: 15 residues. The CDR3 region is CAISEEGTSVDEQYF. The CDR3 DNA is TGTGCCATCAGTGAGGAGGGGACTAGCGTAGACGAGCAGTACTTC.

Concerning this clone itself: Its ends do not fully match the called genes, so a read error is possible. The rearrangement joins TRBV7-7 to TRBJ2-7; D is undetermined. The germline V gene has CDR1 SSHAT and CDR2 FNYEAQ (reference sequence). The CDR3 is 13 amino acids. CDR3 DNA: TGTGCTAGCAGCTTGCCGAGGCCCTACGAGCAGTACTTC. Translated, it gives CASSLPRPYEQYF.

This clone has only a few counts. The chain couples TRBV7-7 to TRBJ2-6, with 9 bases aligning to TRBD1. The CDR3 is 19 residues long. After removal of 5 bases from V and 4 bases from J, the junction contained 15 bases not matched to a gene. CDR1 and CDR2 from the germline V gene are SSHAT and FNYEAQ (reference sequence). The CDR3 loop reads CASSPRPGQGRGGANVLTF. The CDR3 bases are TGTGCCAGCAGCCCTCGGCCGGGACAGGGCCGGGGGGGGGCCAACGTCCTGACTTTC. Full variable domain (outside the CDR3, taken from reference TRBV7-7 and TRBJ2-6): GAGVSQSPRYKVTKRGQDVTLRCDPISSHATLYWYQQALGQGPEFLTYFNYEAQPDKSGLPSDRFSAERPEGSISTLTIQRTEQRDSAMYRCASSPRPGQGRGGANVLTFGAGSRLTVL.